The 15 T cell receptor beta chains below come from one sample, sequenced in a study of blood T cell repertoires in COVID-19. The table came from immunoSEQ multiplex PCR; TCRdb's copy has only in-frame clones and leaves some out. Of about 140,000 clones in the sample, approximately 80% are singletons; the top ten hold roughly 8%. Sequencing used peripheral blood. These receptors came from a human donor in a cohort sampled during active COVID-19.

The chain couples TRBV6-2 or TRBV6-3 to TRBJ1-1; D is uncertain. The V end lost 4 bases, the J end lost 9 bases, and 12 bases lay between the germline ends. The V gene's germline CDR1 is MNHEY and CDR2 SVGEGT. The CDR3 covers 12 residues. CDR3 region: CASSSSEDQAFF. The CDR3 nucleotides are TGTGCCAGCAGTTCCTCAGAGGATCAAGCTTTCTTT.

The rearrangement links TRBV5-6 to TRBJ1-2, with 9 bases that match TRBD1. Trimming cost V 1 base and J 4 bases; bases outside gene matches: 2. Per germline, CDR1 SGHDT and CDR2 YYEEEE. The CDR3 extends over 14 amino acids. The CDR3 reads CASSLTGGPYGYTF. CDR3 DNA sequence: TGTGCCAGCAGCTTGACAGGGGGCCCCTATGGCTACACCTTC.

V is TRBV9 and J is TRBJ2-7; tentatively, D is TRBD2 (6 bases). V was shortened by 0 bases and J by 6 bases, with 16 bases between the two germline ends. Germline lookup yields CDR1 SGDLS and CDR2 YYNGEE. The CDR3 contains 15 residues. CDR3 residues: CASSVATDPRGEQYF. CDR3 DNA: TGTGCCAGCAGCGTAGCTACAGACCCGCGGGGCGAGCAGTACTTC.

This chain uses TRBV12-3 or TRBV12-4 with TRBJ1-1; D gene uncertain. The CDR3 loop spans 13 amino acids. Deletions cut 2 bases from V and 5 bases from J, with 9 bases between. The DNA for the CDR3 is TGTGCCAGCAGTTTATTCAGTGAAACTGAAGCTTTCTTT. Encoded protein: CASSLFSETEAFF.

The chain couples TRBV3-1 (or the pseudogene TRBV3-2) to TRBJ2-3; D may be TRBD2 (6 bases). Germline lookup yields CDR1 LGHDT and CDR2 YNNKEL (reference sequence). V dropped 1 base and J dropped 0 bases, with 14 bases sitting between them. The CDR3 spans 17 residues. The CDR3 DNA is TGTGCCAGCAGCCAAGTCTTAGCGGAGGCTAGCACAGATACGCAGTATTTT. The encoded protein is CASSQVLAEASTDTQYF.

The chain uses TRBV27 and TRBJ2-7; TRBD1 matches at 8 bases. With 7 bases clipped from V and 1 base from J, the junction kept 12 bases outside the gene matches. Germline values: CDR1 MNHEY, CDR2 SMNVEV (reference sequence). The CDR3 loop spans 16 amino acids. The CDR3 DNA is TGTGCCAGCACCAAAAAACCGGGACAGGATTCCTACGAGCAGTACTTC. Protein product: CASTKKPGQDSYEQYF.

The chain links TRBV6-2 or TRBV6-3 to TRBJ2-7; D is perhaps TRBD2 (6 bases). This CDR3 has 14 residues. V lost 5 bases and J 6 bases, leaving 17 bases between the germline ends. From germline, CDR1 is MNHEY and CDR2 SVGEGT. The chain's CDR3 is CASSLTGTSSEQYF. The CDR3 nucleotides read TGTGCCAGCAGTCTCACCGGGACTTCCAGCGAGCAGTACTTC.

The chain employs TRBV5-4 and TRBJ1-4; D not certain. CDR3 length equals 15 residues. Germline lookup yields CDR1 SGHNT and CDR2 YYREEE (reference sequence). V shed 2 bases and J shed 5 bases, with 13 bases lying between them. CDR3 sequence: CASSFGNSPNEKLFF. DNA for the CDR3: TGTGCCAGCAGCTTCGGGAACAGCCCGAATGAAAAACTGTTTTTT.

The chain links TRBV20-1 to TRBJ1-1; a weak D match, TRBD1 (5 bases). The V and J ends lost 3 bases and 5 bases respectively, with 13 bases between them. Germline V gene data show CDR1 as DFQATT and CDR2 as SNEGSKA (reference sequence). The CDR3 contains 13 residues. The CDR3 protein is CSASGRAGTEAFF. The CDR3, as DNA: TGCAGTGCTAGTGGCAGGGCCGGGACTGAAGCTTTCTTT.

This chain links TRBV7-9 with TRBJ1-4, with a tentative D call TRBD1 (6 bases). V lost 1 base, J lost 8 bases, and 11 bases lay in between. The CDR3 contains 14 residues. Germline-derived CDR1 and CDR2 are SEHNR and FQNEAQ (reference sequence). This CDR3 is CASSLDRAREKLFF. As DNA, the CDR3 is TGTGCCAGCAGCTTAGACAGGGCGCGAGAAAAACTGTTTTTT.

The CDR3 DNA sequence: TGTGCCAGCAGCCCCCGACAGGGAAGGGGGGCCAAAAACATTCAGTACTTC. It specifies CASSPRQGRGAKNIQYF. The chain combines TRBV3-1 (or the pseudogene TRBV3-2) with TRBJ2-4, with TRBD1 matching over 7 bases. Germline lookup yields CDR1 LGHDT and CDR2 YNNKEL (reference sequence). V dropped 4 bases and J dropped 1; count of bases not matched to a gene: 10. This CDR3 is 17 amino acids long.

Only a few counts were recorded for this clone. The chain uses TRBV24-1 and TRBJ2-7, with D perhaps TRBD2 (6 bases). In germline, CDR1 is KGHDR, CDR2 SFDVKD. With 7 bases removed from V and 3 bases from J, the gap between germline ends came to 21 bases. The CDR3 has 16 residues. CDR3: CATRAHGGGIGYEQYF. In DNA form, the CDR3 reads TGTGCCACCAGGGCCCACGGGGGTGGGATTGGCTACGAGCAGTACTTC.

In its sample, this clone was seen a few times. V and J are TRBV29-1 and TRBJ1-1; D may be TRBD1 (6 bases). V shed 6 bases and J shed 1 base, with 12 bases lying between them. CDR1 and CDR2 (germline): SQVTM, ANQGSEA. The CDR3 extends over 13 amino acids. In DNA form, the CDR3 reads TGCAGCGTAGCCGAGACAGGGAACACTGAAGCTTTCTTT. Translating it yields CSVAETGNTEAFF. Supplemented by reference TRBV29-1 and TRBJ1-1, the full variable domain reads SAVISQKPSRDICQRGTSLTIQCQVDSQVTMMFWYRQQPGQSLTLIATANQGSEATYESGFVIDKFPISRPNLTFSTLTVSNMSPEDSSIYLCSVAETGNTEAFFGQGTRLTVV.

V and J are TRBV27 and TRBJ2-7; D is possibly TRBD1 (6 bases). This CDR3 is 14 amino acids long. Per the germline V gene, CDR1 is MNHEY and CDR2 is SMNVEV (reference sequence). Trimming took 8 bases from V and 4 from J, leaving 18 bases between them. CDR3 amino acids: CASRNRQGIYEQYF. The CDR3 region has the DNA TGTGCCAGCCGGAACCGGCAGGGGATTTACGAGCAGTACTTC.

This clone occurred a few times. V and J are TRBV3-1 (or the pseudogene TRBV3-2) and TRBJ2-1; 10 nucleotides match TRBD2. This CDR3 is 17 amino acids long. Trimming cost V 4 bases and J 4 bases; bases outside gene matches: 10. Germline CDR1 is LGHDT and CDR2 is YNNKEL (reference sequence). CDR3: CASSRTSIAGGYNEQFF. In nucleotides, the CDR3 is TGTGCCAGCAGCCGCACATCGATAGCGGGGGGATACAATGAGCAGTTCTTC.